The clone carrying this T cell receptor (beta chain) was detected a few times. The data are from a study of blood T cells in healthy people across ages. From germline, CDR1 is MGHRA and CDR2 YSYEKL. The CDR3 spans 17 residues. With V trimmed by 0 bases and J by 6 bases, 11 bases remained unmatched. Every sample gave at least 5.5 micrograms of total RNA when it was extracted. Through a sample-barcoded 5' primer and a J-beta primer mix, a second PCR was run for roughly 6 to 12 cycles. TCRdb itself ran the 5' RACE reads through MiXCR, one entry per CDR3 protein. The repertoire has about 570,000 distinct CDR3 sequences, approximately 27% of them found once; the top ten carry around a sixth.

Sequencing was done on a sample of blood. The chain has TRBV4-1 and TRBJ1-5; 7 nucleotides align to TRBD1. The receptor was derived from a woman aged 65 to 85 in good health. The CDR3 region is CASSQDWGRQGGQPQHF. Here the CDR3 DNA reads TGCGCCAGCAGCCAAGACTGGGGCCGACAGGGTGGTCAGCCCCAGCATTTT.